This T cell receptor (beta chain) was recorded in a study of control samples from healthy donors and cancer patients. Generated by immunoSEQ multiplex PCR, the TCRdb table keeps only in-frame clones and is missing some. The sample lists tens of thousands of clones; around 94% were seen once. Germline V lookup: CDR1 LGHDT, CDR2 YNNKEL (reference sequence). Trimming took off 3 bases at V and 3 bases at J, with 14 bases between the two ends. CDR3 size: 16 residues. The clonotype originates from a woman between 18 and 29 years old in good health. This chain links TRBV3-1 (or the pseudogene TRBV3-2) with TRBJ1-4; D ambiguous. Sequencing used blood. The CDR3: CASSHSRRISNEKLFF. CDR3 coding DNA: TGTGCCAGCAGCCACTCCCGACGCATATCTAATGAAAAACTGTTTTTT.